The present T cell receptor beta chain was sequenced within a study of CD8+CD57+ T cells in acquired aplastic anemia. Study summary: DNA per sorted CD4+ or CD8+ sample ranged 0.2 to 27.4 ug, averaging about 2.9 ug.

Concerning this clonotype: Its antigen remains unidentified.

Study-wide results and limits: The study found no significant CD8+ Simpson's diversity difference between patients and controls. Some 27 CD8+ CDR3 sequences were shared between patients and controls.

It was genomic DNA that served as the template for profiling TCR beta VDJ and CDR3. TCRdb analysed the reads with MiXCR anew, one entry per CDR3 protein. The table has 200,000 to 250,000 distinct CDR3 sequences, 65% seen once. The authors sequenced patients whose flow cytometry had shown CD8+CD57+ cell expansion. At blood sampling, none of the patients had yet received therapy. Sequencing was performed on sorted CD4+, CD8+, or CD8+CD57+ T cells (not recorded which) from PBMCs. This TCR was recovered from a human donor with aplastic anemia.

The CDR3 reads CASSLGARGSGNTIYF. CDR3 in DNA: TGTGCCAGCAGTTTAGGGGCCAGGGGGTCTGGAAACACCATATATTTT. This sequence joins TRBV12-3 or TRBV12-4 and TRBJ1-3; 7 nucleotides match TRBD1. The J segment lost 1 base and the V segment lost 1 base, leaving 4 bases of the junction unmatched. The CDR3 has 16 residues.